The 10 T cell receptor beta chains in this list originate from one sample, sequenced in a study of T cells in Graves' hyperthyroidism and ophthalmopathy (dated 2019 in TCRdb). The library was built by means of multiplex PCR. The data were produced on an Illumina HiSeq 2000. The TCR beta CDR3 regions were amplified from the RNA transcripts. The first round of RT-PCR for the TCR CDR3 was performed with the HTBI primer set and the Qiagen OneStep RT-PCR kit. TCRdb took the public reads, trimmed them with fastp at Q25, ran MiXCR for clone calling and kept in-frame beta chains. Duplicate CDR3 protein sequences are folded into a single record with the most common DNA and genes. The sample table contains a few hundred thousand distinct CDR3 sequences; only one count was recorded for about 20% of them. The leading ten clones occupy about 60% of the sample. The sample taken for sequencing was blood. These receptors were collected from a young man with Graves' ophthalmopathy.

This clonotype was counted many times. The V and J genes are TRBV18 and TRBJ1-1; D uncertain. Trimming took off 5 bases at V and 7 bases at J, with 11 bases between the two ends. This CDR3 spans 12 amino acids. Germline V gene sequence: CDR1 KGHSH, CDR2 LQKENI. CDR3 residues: CASSKLGSEAFF. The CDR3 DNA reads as TGTGCCAGCTCAAAGCTCGGCAGTGAAGCTTTCTTT.

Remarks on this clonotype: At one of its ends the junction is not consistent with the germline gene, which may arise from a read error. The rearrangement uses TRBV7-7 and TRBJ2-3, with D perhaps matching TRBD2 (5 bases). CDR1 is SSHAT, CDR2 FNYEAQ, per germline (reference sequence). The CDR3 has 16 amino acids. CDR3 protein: CASSLGIASSTDTQYF. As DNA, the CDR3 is TGTGCTAGCAGCTTAGGAATAGCGTCGAGCACAGATACGCAGTATTTT.

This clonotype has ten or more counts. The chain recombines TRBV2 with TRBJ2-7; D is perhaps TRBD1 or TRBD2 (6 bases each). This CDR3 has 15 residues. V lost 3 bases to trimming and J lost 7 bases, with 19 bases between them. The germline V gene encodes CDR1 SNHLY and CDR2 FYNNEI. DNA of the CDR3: TGTGCCAGCAGTGATTCCGGGGGCTCCAATAGGGAGCAGTACTTC. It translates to CASSDSGGSNREQYF.

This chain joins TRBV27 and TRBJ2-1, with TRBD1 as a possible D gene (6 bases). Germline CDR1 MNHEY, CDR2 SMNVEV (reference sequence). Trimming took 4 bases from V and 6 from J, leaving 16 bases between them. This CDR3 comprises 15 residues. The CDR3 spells CASSSWSTGPNEQFF. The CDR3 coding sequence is TGTGCCAGCAGTTCCTGGTCTACAGGGCCCAATGAGCAGTTCTTC.

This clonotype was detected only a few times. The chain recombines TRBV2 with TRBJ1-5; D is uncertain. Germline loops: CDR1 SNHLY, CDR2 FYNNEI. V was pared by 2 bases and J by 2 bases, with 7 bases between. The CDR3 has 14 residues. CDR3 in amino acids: CASSEFGGNQPQHF. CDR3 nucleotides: TGTGCCAGCAGTGAATTCGGCGGCAATCAGCCCCAGCATTTT.

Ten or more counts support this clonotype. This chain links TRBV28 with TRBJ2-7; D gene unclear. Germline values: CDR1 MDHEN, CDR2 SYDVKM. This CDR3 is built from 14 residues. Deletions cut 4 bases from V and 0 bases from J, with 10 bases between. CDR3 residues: CASSSLSPSYEQYF. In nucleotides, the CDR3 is TGTGCCAGCAGTTCCCTGTCCCCCTCCTACGAGCAGTACTTC.

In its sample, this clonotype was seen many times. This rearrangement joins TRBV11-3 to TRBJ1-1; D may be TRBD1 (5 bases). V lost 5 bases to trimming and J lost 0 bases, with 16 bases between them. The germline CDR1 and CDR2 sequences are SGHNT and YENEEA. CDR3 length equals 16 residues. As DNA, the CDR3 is TGTGCCAGCAGCGGACATGGCCGAACAATGAACACTGAAGCTTTCTTT. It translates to CASSGHGRTMNTEAFF.

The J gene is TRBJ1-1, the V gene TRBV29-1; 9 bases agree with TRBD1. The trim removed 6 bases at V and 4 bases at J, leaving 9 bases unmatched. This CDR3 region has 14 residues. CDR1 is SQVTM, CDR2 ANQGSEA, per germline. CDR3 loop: CSVSPGQGSTEAFF. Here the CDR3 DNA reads TGCAGCGTAAGTCCGGGACAGGGATCCACTGAAGCTTTCTTT.

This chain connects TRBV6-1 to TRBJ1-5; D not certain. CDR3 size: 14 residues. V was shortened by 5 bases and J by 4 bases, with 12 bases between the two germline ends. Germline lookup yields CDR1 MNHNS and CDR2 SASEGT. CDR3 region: CASSTPGPNQPQHF. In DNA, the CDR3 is TGTGCCAGCAGTACCCCGGGTCCTAATCAGCCCCAGCATTTT.

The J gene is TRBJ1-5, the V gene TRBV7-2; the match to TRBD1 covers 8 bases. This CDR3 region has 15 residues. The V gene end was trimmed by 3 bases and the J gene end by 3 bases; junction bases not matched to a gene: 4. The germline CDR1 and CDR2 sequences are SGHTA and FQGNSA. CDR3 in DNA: TGTGCCAGCAGCTTGGGACAGGCGATCAATCAGCCCCAGCATTTT. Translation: CASSLGQAINQPQHF. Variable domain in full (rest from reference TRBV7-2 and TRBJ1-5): GAGVSQSPSNKVTEKGKDVELRCDPISGHTALYWYRQSLGQGLEFLIYFQGNSAPDKSGLPSDRFSAERTGGSVSTLTIQRTQQEDSAVYLCASSLGQAINQPQHFGDGTRLSIL.